The 14 T cell receptor beta chains in this list originate from one sample, sequenced in a study of early T cells in non-severe SARS-CoV-2 infection. TCRdb reanalysed the 5' RACE reads using MiXCR and keeps one entry per CDR3 protein. In the table there are around 110,000 distinct CDR3 sequences, around 10% of which are singletons. The sequenced material came from whole blood. These receptors all come from an adult who was a healthcare worker with PCR-confirmed SARS-CoV-2 infection or an uninfected control (not recorded which).

The chain links TRBV24-1 to TRBJ2-1, with TRBD1 matching over 8 bases. The V gene's germline CDR1 is KGHDR and CDR2 SFDVKD. The CDR3 runs 13 residues. Losses at the gene ends were 10 bases for V and 8 bases for J; bases not matched to a gene: 9. CDR3: CATEGTGLYEQFF. CDR3 bases: TGTGCCACAGAAGGGACAGGTCTCTATGAGCAGTTCTTC.

This rearrangement joins TRBV20-1 to TRBJ2-1, with 9 bases identical to TRBD2. The CDR3 is 15 residues long. V dropped 2 bases and J dropped 9; count of bases not matched to a gene: 11. Germline CDR1 DFQATT, CDR2 SNEGSKA (reference sequence). The CDR3 bases are TGCAGTGCTAGAACCTATCTAGCGGGAACGGGTGAGCAGTTCTTC. It codes for CSARTYLAGTGEQFF.

This clonotype was counted at least ten times. This chain uses TRBV20-1 with TRBJ2-1, with 12 bases aligning to TRBD2. CDR3 length: 13 amino acids. The V gene end was trimmed by 6 bases and the J gene end by 12 bases; junction bases not matched to a gene: 9. Germline lookup yields CDR1 DFQATT and CDR2 SNEGSKA (reference sequence). CDR3 sequence (DNA): TGCAGTGCGGGACTAGCGGGCTTAAAATGGCAGTTCTTC. It is translated as CSAGLAGLKWQFF.

This clonotype was observed at least ten times. The J gene is TRBJ2-6, the V gene TRBV4-3; the D is unclear. The germline V and J ends were trimmed by 0 bases and 2 bases, with 2 bases remaining between them. From germline, CDR1 is LGHNA and CDR2 YSLEER. The CDR3 runs to 14 residues. The CDR3 bases are TGCGCCAGCAGCCAAGAACCTGGGGCCAACGTCCTGACTTTC. It is translated as CASSQEPGANVLTF.

The chain employs TRBV12-3 or TRBV12-4 and TRBJ2-1, with 11 nucleotides matching TRBD2. This CDR3 comprises 15 residues. Trimming removed 6 bases from V and 3 bases from J; junction bases left unmatched: 4. The CDR3 DNA reads TGTGCCAGCAGCCTTAGCGGGAGGGACTACAATGAGCAGTTCTTC. As protein: CASSLSGRDYNEQFF.

This clonotype has only a few counts. The chain recombines TRBV20-1 with TRBJ2-5; 9 nucleotides align to TRBD2. Germline loops: CDR1 DFQATT, CDR2 SNEGSKA (reference sequence). There are 14 residues in the CDR3. Losses at the gene ends were 1 base for V and 4 bases for J; bases not matched to a gene: 4. DNA of the CDR3: TGCAGTGCTAGAGTAGCGGGAGTCTTAGAGACCCAGTACTTC. Translated, it gives CSARVAGVLETQYF.

The chain uses TRBV24-1 and TRBJ2-1, with TRBD2 as a possible D gene (7 bases). The germline gives CDR1 KGHDR, CDR2 SFDVKD. The CDR3 runs 16 residues. The V end was cut by 0 bases, the J end by 3 bases, with 11 bases between. CDR3 loop: CATSDLGGGDYNEQFF. CDR3 DNA sequence: TGTGCCACCAGTGATTTGGGAGGGGGGGACTACAATGAGCAGTTCTTC.

The chain is built from TRBV15 and TRBJ1-5; TRBD1 matches at 9 bases. This CDR3 region has 17 residues. CDR1 and CDR2 (germline): LNHNV, YYDKDF (reference sequence). Trimming took 3 bases from V and 3 from J; bases not matched to a gene: 9. The CDR3 sequence: CATSSRIGQGINQPQHF. CDR3 coding DNA: TGTGCCACCAGCAGTAGGATAGGACAGGGGATCAATCAGCCCCAGCATTTT. Combining the CDR3 with reference TRBV15 and TRBJ1-5 gives the whole variable domain DAMVIQNPRYQVTQFGKPVTLSCSQTLNHNVMYWYQQKSSQAPKLLFHYYDKDFNNEADTPDNFQSRRPNTSFCFLDIRSPGLGDTAMYLCATSSRIGQGINQPQHFGDGTRLSIL.

V gene TRBV4-3 combines with J gene TRBJ2-7; 9 positions match TRBD2. The CDR3 extends over 15 amino acids. V was clipped by 2 bases and J by 3 bases; unmatched bases: 5. Germline CDR1 and CDR2: LGHNA and YSLEER. The CDR3 coding sequence is TGCGCCAGCAGCCAATTAGCGGGAGAGGGCTACGAGCAGTACTTC. Translating gives CASSQLAGEGYEQYF.

Ten or more counts support this clonotype. The chain has TRBV5-1 and TRBJ2-5; the D is unclear. V was clipped by 5 bases and J by 2 bases, with 4 bases between them. The CDR3 is 11 amino acids. The V gene's germline CDR1 is SGHRS and CDR2 YFSETQ. The CDR3: CASRPQETQYF. CDR3 in DNA: TGCGCCAGCAGGCCACAAGAGACCCAGTACTTC.

This clonotype was counted many times. This sequence joins TRBV7-8 and TRBJ1-5, with 7 bases fitting TRBD1. Trimming removed 0 bases from V and 4 bases from J; junction bases left unmatched: 12. The CDR3 has 18 residues. CDR1 is SGHVS, CDR2 FQNEAQ, per germline. CDR3 nucleotide sequence: TGTGCCAGCAGCTTAGCATGGACAGGCGGGAGGGGTAATCAGCCCCAGCATTTT. Encoded protein: CASSLAWTGGRGNQPQHF.

The chain uses TRBV7-9 and TRBJ2-1; 12 bases are shared with TRBD2. Trimming at V came to 1 base and at J to 7 bases, leaving 8 bases not matched to a gene. CDR3 length: 17 residues. CDR1 SEHNR and CDR2 FQNEAQ come from the germline V gene (reference sequence). CDR3 residues: CASSLEVLAGGSNEQFF. As DNA, the CDR3 is TGTGCCAGCAGCTTAGAGGTCCTAGCGGGAGGGTCAAATGAGCAGTTCTTC.

This clonotype was counted a few times. The chain recombines TRBV7-2 with TRBJ2-7; perhaps D is TRBD1 or TRBD2 (5 bases each). The V and J ends lost 6 bases and 0 bases respectively, with 9 bases between them. The CDR3 spans 13 residues. CDR1 and CDR2 (germline): SGHTA, FQGNSA. Here the CDR3 reads CASRDTSSYEQYF. In DNA form, the CDR3 reads TGTGCCAGCAGGGACACTAGCTCCTACGAGCAGTACTTC.

This sequence joins TRBV20-1 and TRBJ2-7; 14 nucleotides align to TRBD2. The CDR3 totals 15 residues. V gave up 5 bases and J gave up 5 bases; unmatched junction bases: 8. CDR1 and CDR2 from the germline V gene are DFQATT and SNEGSKA (reference sequence). This CDR3 reads CSAWTSGRFHNEQYF. The CDR3 coding sequence is TGCAGTGCTTGGACTAGCGGGAGGTTCCACAACGAGCAGTACTTC.